Described below is a single TCR beta chain sequence and its context. The sample belongs to a study of blood T cell repertoires in COVID-19. Study-wide background: Acute and convalescent COVID-19 specimens originated in the United States, Italy and Spain.

Measured with immunoSEQ multiplex PCR; TCRdb has only the in-frame clones, and not every one. In the table there are just over 250,000 clones, about 90% of which are singletons. V was pared by 5 bases and J by 6 bases, with 9 bases of the junction left unmatched. The CDR3 consists of 15 residues. Germline assignment: CDR1 MDHEN and CDR2 SYDVKM. Sequenced sample: peripheral blood. The sequence came from a person between 18 and 30 years old with COVID-19, enrolled during active disease. The gene calls are TRBV28 and TRBJ1-4; TRBD1 aligns across 7 bases. The CDR3 here is CASSPPGQPDEKLFF. The CDR3 nucleotides read TGTGCCAGCAGTCCTCCGGGACAGCCAGATGAAAAACTGTTTTTT.